These T cell receptor beta chains were read from a single sample in a study of regulatory T cells in long-lasting Graves disease. One entry per CDR3 protein results from TCRdb running MiXCR on the multiplex PCR reads. This table has about 560,000 distinct CDR3 sequences, 15% to 20% appearing once. Separately, the same data were catalogued under a study of T cells in Graves' hyperthyroidism and ophthalmopathy.

Here the sequenced sample was peripheral blood mononuclear cells (PBMCs), taken at new diagnosis, from a patient treated with antithyroid drugs. These receptors came from a man between 18 and 35 years old with Graves disease. The CDR3 runs from the conserved cysteine through the conserved F or W. The order of the fields is CDR3 protein, J gene, V gene.

CDR3 protein: CAYPTGGRRGSTDTQYF
J gene: TRBJ2-3
V gene: TRBV30

CDR3 protein: CASSKAGETYEQYF
J gene: TRBJ2-7
V gene: TRBV6-1

CDR3 protein: CSAKSLGRRWETQYF
J gene: TRBJ2-5
V gene: TRBV20-1

CDR3 protein: CAISESTTQPQHF
J gene: TRBJ1-5
V gene: TRBV10-3

CDR3 protein: CASSSARQGSGEKLFF
J gene: TRBJ1-4
V gene: TRBV7-2

CDR3 protein: CSVGTRANYGYTF
J gene: TRBJ1-2
V gene: TRBV29-1

CDR3 protein: CASSEESGNQPQHF
J gene: TRBJ1-5
V gene: TRBV12-3/TRBV12-4

CDR3 protein: CASSQLRTANYGYTF
J gene: TRBJ1-2
V gene: TRBV3-1

CDR3 protein: CASKMVRGEQYF
J gene: TRBJ2-7
V gene: TRBV6-1

CDR3 protein: CASSAGLAGSGYEQYF
J gene: TRBJ2-7
V gene: TRBV5-1

CDR3 protein: CSATPSDGGRDTQYF
J gene: TRBJ2-3
V gene: TRBV20-1

CDR3 protein: CASNAGGALYEQYF
J gene: TRBJ2-7
V gene: TRBV12-3/TRBV12-4

CDR3 protein: CASSPRDRGYEQFF
J gene: TRBJ2-1
V gene: TRBV4-1

CDR3 protein: CASSLASGGGNSPLHF
J gene: TRBJ1-6
V gene: TRBV28

CDR3 protein: CASSRQAYNSPLHF
J gene: TRBJ1-6
V gene: TRBV6-1